The sequence of this TCR beta chain was determined in a study of beta chain features in type 1 diabetes. Germline CDR1 LNHNV, CDR2 YYDKDF (reference sequence). The V and J ends lost 6 bases and 6 bases respectively, with 6 bases between them. CDR3 length equals 11 residues. Expressed TCRB transcripts were sequenced because the isolated RNA had all been reverse transcribed beforehand. The assay was immunoSEQ multiplex PCR, and TCRdb's table has in-frame clones only and misses some. The data contain 30,000 to 40,000 clones, 50% to 75% of them seen just once; the ten biggest clones take up 2% to 2.5%. Study-wide results and limits: For cells with high TCR expression, cDNA sequencing could yield over-representation. Type 1 diabetes patients had moderately but significantly shorter TCRB CDR3s in all four CD4+ subsets.

This clone came up a few times. Its target is unknown. The origin of this receptor is a woman between 25 and 40 years old in good health. The V call is TRBV15, the J call TRBJ2-1; D is ambiguous. Input material: Tregs from blood. CDR3 coding DNA: TGTGCCACCAGGGCGGCCAATGAGCAGTTCTTC. Translated, it gives CATRAANEQFF.